A selection of T cell receptor beta chains follows, all from one sample in a study of T cell clones after liver transplantation. Profiling relied on immunoSEQ multiplex PCR, and the TCRdb table lists in-frame clones only, not all of them. The sample lists around 51,000 clones, about 90% occurring once. The specimen comprised CD8+ T cells from blood, sampled 12 months after liver transplant. The receptors were gathered from a human patient who received a liver transplant. The T cells may partly be graft donor cells. Each CDR3 is given with its conserved first and last residue. D genes are given only for firm matches. Rows may omit the clone size; those that give it use once, few, many or a size class.

d_gene	v_gene	j_gene	abundance	CDR3nt	CDR3aa
-	TRBV6-5	TRBJ2-7	-	TGTGCCAGCAGAAGGACCCCAGTGCACGAGCAGTACTTC	CASRRTPVHEQYF
TRBD1	TRBV7-9	TRBJ1-2	-	TGTGCCAGCAGCAACGACAGGGGCTATGGCTACACCTTC	CASSNDRGYGYTF
TRBD1	TRBV27	TRBJ1-1	-	TGTGCCAGCAGTTTAGGCAGGGGGTCATCGACTTTCTTT	CASSLGRGSSTFF
-	TRBV7-2	TRBJ1-5	-	TGTGCCAGCAGCCCGGTCGGGCAGATCTCCTATAGCAATCAGCCCCAGCATTTT	CASSPVGQISYSNQPQHF
TRBD2	TRBV6-1	TRBJ2-7	-	TGTGCCAGCAGAAAAACCGGACTAGTTTTCTACGAGCAGTACTTC	CASRKTGLVFYEQYF
-	TRBV27	TRBJ2-1	-	TGTGCCAGCAGTACACAGGGACTTTACAATGAGCAGTTCTTC	CASSTQGLYNEQFF
-	TRBV7-2	TRBJ1-1	-	TGTGCCAGCAGCTTATCCCCACTGGAAGCTTTCTTT	CASSLSPLEAFF
TRBD1	TRBV5-5	TRBJ1-5	-	TGTGCCAGCAGCCTGGGACAGTATGAGGAAAACAATCAGCCCCAGCATTTT	CASSLGQYEENNQPQHF
-	TRBV4-3	TRBJ2-2	-	TGCGCCAGCAGCCCCAGGGTCGGGGGCACCGGGGAGCTGTTTTTT	CASSPRVGGTGELFF
-	TRBV4-1	TRBJ1-1	-	TGCGCCAGCAGCCAAGAGGGGAGTTGGAACACTGAAGCTTTCTTT	CASSQEGSWNTEAFF
TRBD2	TRBV5-4	TRBJ2-7	-	TGTGCCAGCAGCTTGGACCCGAGCGGGAGGTACGAGCAGTACTTC	CASSLDPSGRYEQYF
TRBD1	TRBV19	TRBJ1-1	-	TGTGCCAGTAGCCTTAACGGGGGACAGGGGGCGAGGACTGAAGCTTTCTTT	CASSLNGGQGARTEAFF
TRBD2	TRBV5-1	TRBJ2-1	once	TGCGCCAGCAGCTCCCTTCGACTAGCGGAGAGCTACAATGAGCAGTTCTTC	CASSSLRLAESYNEQFF
TRBD1	TRBV7-8	TRBJ2-7	few	TGTGCCAGCAGCTTTTTCGGGACAGGGGGCTACGAGCAGTACTTC	CASSFFGTGGYEQYF
-	TRBV29-1	TRBJ2-1	-	TGCAGCGTTGTAGGACAAGAGGGTGAGCAGTTCTTC	CSVVGQEGEQFF
-	TRBV11-3	TRBJ2-7	once	TGTGCCAGCAGCTTAGCCGCAACCTACGAGCAGTACTTC	CASSLAATYEQYF
-	TRBV5-1	TRBJ2-7	-	TGCGCCAGCAGCTTGGGGTACGGGGTTCCCTACGAGCAGTACTTC	CASSLGYGVPYEQYF
-	TRBV7-9	TRBJ2-7	-	TGTGCCAGCAGCAATCGGGACAACTCCTACGAGCAGTACTTC	CASSNRDNSYEQYF
-	TRBV19	TRBJ1-1	-	TGTGCCAGTAAGGCGGCCACTGAAGCTTTCTTT	CASKAATEAFF
TRBD2	TRBV27	TRBJ2-3	once	TGTGCCAGCAGTTTGGGGCTAGCGGGAGCAGATACGCAGTATTTT	CASSLGLAGADTQYF
TRBD1	TRBV4-1	TRBJ1-1	-	TGCGCCAGCAGCCAAGACAGGGGGCCCACTGAAGCTTTCTTT	CASSQDRGPTEAFF
-	TRBV19	TRBJ1-2	-	TGTGCCAGTACGAACAGTCCGATCTATGGCTACACCTTC	CASTNSPIYGYTF
-	TRBV9	TRBJ1-5	-	TGTGCCAGCAGCGCGGATGGGACAATGCATCAGCCCCAGCATTTT	CASSADGTMHQPQHF
-	TRBV28	TRBJ2-1	-	TGTGCCAGCAGTTTCCTTGTAGGGGGCGGGGATGAGCAGTTCTTC	CASSFLVGGGDEQFF
-	TRBV27	TRBJ2-3	-	TGTGCCAGCAGTTTGAAGCTCTCGGGATACACAGATACGCAGTATTTT	CASSLKLSGYTDTQYF
TRBD2	TRBV9	TRBJ2-5	-	TGTGCCAGCAGCCCCTCCGGGGCTAGCGGGAGGGAGACCCAGTACTTC	CASSPSGASGRETQYF
-	TRBV14	TRBJ2-7	-	TGTGCCAGCAGCCACTCCTACGAGCAGTACTTC	CASSHSYEQYF
-	TRBV27	TRBJ1-1	-	TGTGCCAGCAGTGGTGAAATGAACACTGAAGCTTTCTTT	CASSGEMNTEAFF
-	TRBV2	TRBJ1-1	once	TGTGCCAGCAGAGACCAGGGAAGCGGGACTGAAGCTTTCTTT	CASRDQGSGTEAFF
-	TRBV4-1	TRBJ1-2	-	TGCGCCAGCAGCCAAGACCCCCCCTGGGGCGGCTACACCTTC	CASSQDPPWGGYTF
TRBD2	TRBV4-3	TRBJ2-1	-	TGCGCCAGCAGCCAAGATCCCAGGGAGGGGTTATGGAATGAGCAGTTCTTC	CASSQDPREGLWNEQFF
TRBD1	TRBV5-8	TRBJ2-7	-	TGTGCCAGCAGCATGGACAGGGCGCACCCCAGCTCCTACGAGCAGTACTTC	CASSMDRAHPSSYEQYF
TRBD1	TRBV9	TRBJ2-7	-	TGTGCCAGCAGCGTCTACGGGACAGGGTCCCCATCCCTCTACGAGCAGTACTTC	CASSVYGTGSPSLYEQYF
-	TRBV19	TRBJ2-1	-	TGTGCCACAAGACTGGACTCGAGCTCCTACAATGAGCAGTTCTTC	CATRLDSSSYNEQFF
-	TRBV19	TRBJ1-1	-	TGTGCCAGTACACAGGGGAACACTGAAGCTTTCTTT	CASTQGNTEAFF
-	TRBV9	TRBJ2-1	-	TGTGCCAGCAGCGTAATCAAGGGGTCCTACAATGAGCAGTTCTTC	CASSVIKGSYNEQFF
-	TRBV6-5	TRBJ2-7	-	TGTGCCAGCAGCTTTACCGGGGACGAGCAGTACTTC	CASSFTGDEQYF
-	TRBV5-1	TRBJ2-1	-	TGCGCCAGCAGCTTGGGAGAAGAGCAGTTCTTC	CASSLGEEQFF
-	TRBV11-1	TRBJ1-2	-	TGTGCCAGCAGCTTTGGGAGTGGCTACACCTTC	CASSFGSGYTF
TRBD1	TRBV5-6	TRBJ2-1	-	TGTGCCAGCAGTTATGACAGGGGGTTCGAGCAGTTCTTC	CASSYDRGFEQFF
-	TRBV21-1	TRBJ1-5	-	TGTGCCAGCAGCCCACGAGGACAGGGGAGGCCCCACAATCAGCCCCAGCATTTT	CASSPRGQGRPHNQPQHF